This entry concerns a single T cell receptor (beta chain). The antigen is not known. Together with a sample-barcoded 5' primer, a J-beta primer mix was included in a second PCR lasting about 6 to 11 cycles. One entry per CDR3 protein results from TCRdb running MiXCR on the 5' RACE reads. This sample has 1.5 million to 1.8 million distinct CDR3 sequences, with roughly 43% found just once. Samples each yielded at least 6 micrograms of total RNA. The sample comes from a study of blood T cells in healthy people across ages. Per germline, CDR1 DFQATT and CDR2 SNEGSKA (reference sequence). V lost 3 bases and J lost 0; bases outside the gene matches: 4. CDR3 length: 16 amino acids. Whole-study results and caveats: A strong correlation was seen between TCR beta diversity and naive T cell percentage. Greater diversity and more naive CD4+ cells were seen in long-lived donors than in aged donors. While age rose, TCR beta diversity per million T cells dropped in a roughly linear way.

The clonotype originates from a woman aged 18-29 years in good health. The sample was blood. The J gene is TRBJ2-7, the V gene TRBV20-1, with 14 bases that match TRBD2. CDR3 coding DNA: TGCAGTGCTAGGTGGACTAGCGGGAGGAGCTCCTACGAGCAGTACTTC. Its translation: CSARWTSGRSSYEQYF.